Reported below is one T cell receptor beta chain. Its antigen remains unknown. Lactation, pregnancy, other autoimmune disease or uncontrolled infection led to exclusion of patients. This sample stems from a study of T cells in Graves' hyperthyroidism and ophthalmopathy. CDR1 MDHEN and CDR2 SYDVKM come from the germline V gene. The CDR3 is made up of 12 amino acids. V dropped 3 bases and J dropped 11 bases, with 11 bases sitting between them. Study-level findings and limits: Blood samples included most of the expanded thyroid clonotypes exceeding 0.001. From stable hyperthyroidism, ophthalmopathy was separated by a 13 V-J model. The model forecast ophthalmopathy, anticipating it by a median about 7 months before onset.

The TCR beta CDR3 regions underwent amplification using RNA transcripts as the source. The HTBI primer set served for first-round RT-PCR of the TCR CDR3. TCRdb reanalysed the multiplex PCR reads using MiXCR and keeps one entry per CDR3 protein. The table includes approximately 600,000 distinct CDR3 sequences, 14% detected once. J is TRBJ1-5 and V is TRBV28; TRBD1 might be the D (6 bases). This sequence was found in a woman aged 18-29 years with Graves' ophthalmopathy. The sample comprised blood. As DNA, the CDR3 is TGTGCCAGCAGTTTCGGACAGAGAGCCCAGCATTTT. This gives the protein CASSFGQRAQHF.